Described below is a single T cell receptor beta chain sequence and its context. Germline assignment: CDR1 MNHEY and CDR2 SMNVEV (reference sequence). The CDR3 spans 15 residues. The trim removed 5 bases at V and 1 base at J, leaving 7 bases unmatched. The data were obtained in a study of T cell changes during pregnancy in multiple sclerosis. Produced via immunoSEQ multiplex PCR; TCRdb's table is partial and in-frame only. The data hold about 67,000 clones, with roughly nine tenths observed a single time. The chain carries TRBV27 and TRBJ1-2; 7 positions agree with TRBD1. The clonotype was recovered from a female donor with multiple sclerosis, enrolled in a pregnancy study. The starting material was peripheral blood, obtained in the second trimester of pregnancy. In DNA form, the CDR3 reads TGTGCCAGCAGTCCAGAGACAGGGATTAACTATGGCTACACCTTC. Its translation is CASSPETGINYGYTF.